Listed below are T cell receptor beta chains from one sample, sequenced in a study of OX40 agonist ivuxolimab in advanced cancers. The table came from immunoSEQ multiplex PCR; TCRdb's copy has only in-frame clones and leaves some out. The sample has some 84,000 clones; 89% are singletons. The input for sequencing was CD4+ or CD8+ T cells sorted from blood, taken in a trial of the OX40 agonist ivuxolimab. Receptors were obtained from an adult with an advanced solid tumor such as melanoma, head and neck, liver or kidney cancer. Both conserved end residues are part of each CDR3. A D gene is named only where the DNA matches it firmly.

cdr3_nt cdr3_aa v_call d_call j_call
TGCGCCAGCCGCCCACAGGGTGTCGCAGATACGCAGTATTTT CASRPQGVADTQYF TRBV5-1 NA TRBJ2-3
TGTGCCTGGAGTGTGGGCGGTAGCTCCTACGAGCAGTACTTC CAWSVGGSSYEQYF TRBV30 NA TRBJ2-7
TGTGCCAGCAGTTTGCAGTCAAACATTCAGTACTTC CASSLQSNIQYF TRBV28 NA TRBJ2-4
TGTGCCAGCTCACCATCAGGGGGAGACACCGGGGAGCTGTTTTTT CASSPSGGDTGELFF TRBV18 TRBD1 TRBJ2-2
TGTGCCAGCACCGAGACAGGGGCGAACACTGAAGCTTTCTTT CASTETGANTEAFF TRBV27 TRBD1 TRBJ1-1
TGTGCCAGCAGCCCCGCGGAGCGGGGCTACAATGAGCAGTTCTTC CASSPAERGYNEQFF TRBV7-3 TRBD2 TRBJ2-1
TGTGCCAGCTCACCCTCCGCGGAAGCGGGATGGCCCCAGCATTTT CASSPSAEAGWPQHF TRBV18 NA TRBJ1-5
TGTGCCAGCAGTTTAGAAAGAGGCTACACCTTC CASSLERGYTF TRBV28 NA TRBJ1-2
TGTGCCAGCTCCCCGGATGGTGTAGGGTCAGAGACCCAGTACTTC CASSPDGVGSETQYF TRBV18 NA TRBJ2-5
TGTGCCAGCAGTTATAGCGGGAGGGCTTGGTACGAGCAGTACTTC CASSYSGRAWYEQYF TRBV27 TRBD2 TRBJ2-7